This TCR beta chain was recovered during a study of regulatory T cells in long-lasting Graves disease. General study findings and limits: It was in persistent disease that TRBV28, TRBJ1-2 and TRBJ2-5 were favored.

Specified time point: newly diagnosed GD, antithyroid drugs for less than 3 months. From PBMCs, RNA was extracted and then used to make the TCR library. As to this clonotype: Its specificity is unknown.

Arm-PCR of CDR3 regions with iRepertoire HTBI primers generated TCR beta libraries. TCRdb called the multiplex PCR reads again in MiXCR, with one record for every CDR3 protein. This sample yields 450,000 to 600,000 distinct CDR3 sequences, of which about a sixth are seen a single time; 12% belongs to the top ten. The CDR3 covers 13 residues. In germline, CDR1 is SGHTA, CDR2 FQGNSA. V lost 6 bases to trimming and J lost 4 bases, with 12 bases between them. These data were likewise used in another study, on T cells in Graves' hyperthyroidism and ophthalmopathy. That work adds: Criteria for exclusion of patients were uncontrolled infection, other autoimmune disease, pregnancy or lactation. Researchers ran a first-round RT-PCR on the TCR CDR3 using the HTBI primer set. The model's output predicted ophthalmopathy at a median of about 5.9 months prior to onset.

The TCR was taken from a man between 35 and 55 years old with Graves disease. Sequencing used peripheral blood mononuclear cells (PBMCs), obtained at new diagnosis, from a patient treated with antithyroid drugs. The chain uses TRBV7-2 and TRBJ1-1; D unclear. The CDR3 reads CASRKKEGTEAFF. CDR3 in DNA: TGTGCCAGCAGGAAGAAAGAGGGCACTGAAGCTTTCTTT. Complete variable domain (other parts from reference TRBV7-2 and TRBJ1-1): GAGVSQSPSNKVTEKGKDVELRCDPISGHTALYWYRQSLGQGLEFLIYFQGNSAPDKSGLPSDRFSAERTGGSVSTLTIQRTQQEDSAVYLCASRKKEGTEAFFGQGTRLTVV.